This passage covers 28 T cell receptor beta chains from one sample sequenced in a study of T-cell memory formation after mild COVID-19 (dated by TCRdb to the early 2020s). Library generation was performed with 5' RACE. The listed sequencing device is Illumina NovaSeq 6000. TCRdb reworked the public reads: Q25 trimming with fastp, MiXCR clone assembly, productive beta chains retained. One record per CDR3 amino acid sequence lists the most common genes and DNA. The sample data list 140,000 to 150,000 distinct CDR3 sequences, and about 6% of these were observed just once. The ten largest clones capture 2% to 2.5% of the sample. Sequencing was carried out using PBMCs or a T cell subset sorted from them (not recorded which). These receptors were collected from an adult woman who had mild COVID-19 (a few samples of this study predate the infection). The sample titles of this study are shuffled in the database, so cell type and time point are left out; the donor was told from shared clones.

There are many counts of this clonotype. V gene TRBV3-1 combines with J gene TRBJ2-7; D gene unclear. The V and J ends lost 4 bases and 3 bases respectively, with 7 bases between them. Germline-derived CDR1 and CDR2 are LGHDT and YNNKEL (reference sequence). The CDR3 has 12 amino acids. DNA for the CDR3: TGTGCCAGCAGCCCGACGGGCTACGAGCAGTACTTC. This sequence encodes CASSPTGYEQYF.

This clonotype has only a few counts. CDR3 loop: CASSPRVTSGVNTGELFF. CDR3 in DNA: TGTGCCAGCAGCCCGAGGGTGACTAGCGGGGTGAACACCGGGGAGCTGTTTTTT. The chain links TRBV5-4 to TRBJ2-2; TRBD2 aligns across 11 bases. This CDR3 contains 18 residues. Germline values: CDR1 SGHNT, CDR2 YYREEE (reference sequence). Unmatched junction bases numbered 9, after V lost 4 bases and J lost 1 base.

This clonotype was counted ten times or more. This chain connects TRBV6-1 to TRBJ2-5, with a possible D match to TRBD1 (6 bases). CDR3 length: 14 residues. Germline lookup yields CDR1 MNHNS and CDR2 SASEGT. Trimming took 6 bases from V and 2 from J, leaving 13 bases between them. CDR3 region: CASRAGQLQETQYF. CDR3 DNA sequence: TGTGCCAGCAGGGCAGGACAGCTTCAAGAGACCCAGTACTTC.

This clonotype was recorded at least ten times. V usage is TRBV28 and J usage is TRBJ2-7; D gene unclear. This CDR3 contains 14 residues. Germline V gene data show CDR1 as MDHEN and CDR2 as SYDVKM. Trimming shortened V by 6 bases and J by 2 bases, and 14 bases separated the two germline ends. The CDR3 spells CASSQRQATYEQYF. Here the CDR3 DNA reads TGTGCCAGCAGCCAAAGGCAGGCCACCTACGAGCAGTACTTC.

This clonotype was counted many times. J is TRBJ1-5 and V is TRBV10-3, with D perhaps TRBD1 (5 bases). CDR3 size: 15 residues. Germline CDR1 is ENHRY and CDR2 is SYGVKD. The ends were cut back, 5 bases at V and 1 base at J, with 12 bases in the middle. The CDR3 nucleotides are TGTGCCATCAGTCCCCAGGGAATCAGCAATCAGCCCCAGCATTTT. This gives the protein CAISPQGISNQPQHF.

J is TRBJ2-1 and V is TRBV6-5, with TRBD1 matching 10 bases. CDR1 is MNHEY, CDR2 SVGAGI, per germline. The V segment lost 2 bases and the J segment 5 bases; nucleotides outside the gene matches: 3. The CDR3 has 15 amino acids. CDR3 coding DNA: TGTGCCAGCAGTTACGACAGGGGGCGGAACAATGAGCAGTTCTTC. It codes for CASSYDRGRNNEQFF.

A word on this clonotype: This sequence may be a read error, since a much larger clone differs from it by one base. V and J are TRBV24-1 and TRBJ2-5; D might be TRBD1 or TRBD2, each matching 5 bases. This CDR3 spans 15 amino acids. Germline V gives CDR1 KGHDR, CDR2 SFDVKD. The CDR3 region has the DNA TGTGCCACCAGTGATCGGGGACGTTTCCAAGAGACCAAGTACTTC. Translated, it gives CATSDRGRFQETKYF.

The sample holds a few counts of this clonotype. V is TRBV3-1 and J is TRBJ2-7, with a weak D call TRBD1 (6 bases). V lost 4 bases to trimming and J lost 7 bases, with 17 bases between them. The CDR3 loop spans 14 amino acids. Germline-derived CDR1 and CDR2 are LGHDT and YNNKEL (reference sequence). CDR3 in DNA: TGTGCCAGCAGCCCTACAGGGTTACCGGCGGAGCAGTACTTC. Encoded protein: CASSPTGLPAEQYF.

V is TRBV7-7 and J is TRBJ2-5, with 9 bases identical to TRBD1. The CDR3 consists of 14 residues. V gave up 5 bases and J gave up 8 bases; unmatched junction bases: 9. Looked up from germline, CDR1 is SSHAT and CDR2 is FNYEAQ (reference sequence). The CDR3 is CASSVGTGLGTQYF. Here the CDR3 DNA reads TGTGCCAGCAGCGTTGGGACAGGGCTAGGAACCCAGTACTTC.

The CDR3 nucleotides read TGTGCCAGCAGCCGAGGAGCGGGAGAGCAAGAGACCCAGTACTTC. It encodes CASSRGAGEQETQYF. The chain recombines TRBV4-2 with TRBJ2-5, with 8 nucleotides matching TRBD2. V was clipped by 4 bases and J by 2 bases; unmatched bases: 6. The CDR3 covers 15 residues. Looked up from germline, CDR1 is LGHNA and CDR2 is YNFKEQ.

The chain is built from TRBV10-3 and TRBJ2-1, with D unclear. The J call is in doubt because the DNA end fits TRBJ2-7 better. The length of the CDR3 is 12 residues. Germline values: CDR1 ENHRY, CDR2 SYGVKD. The CDR3 is CAISSTYNEQYF. The CDR3 coding sequence is TGTGCCATCAGTTCGACCTACAATGAGCAGTACTTC.

This clonotype was counted ten times or more. V gene TRBV20-1 combines with J gene TRBJ2-7, with 12 nucleotides matching TRBD2. Germline loops: CDR1 DFQATT, CDR2 SNEGSKA (reference sequence). The length of the CDR3 is 14 residues. J gave up 7 bases and V 6 bases, and 10 bases lay outside the gene matches. CDR3 DNA sequence: TGCAGTGCGCATCTAGCGGGGGGGCCCCGGGAGCAGTACTTC. Translating it yields CSAHLAGGPREQYF.

This clonotype was detected only a few times. V usage is TRBV5-1 and J usage is TRBJ1-2; 9 bases align to TRBD1. The germline V gene encodes CDR1 SGHRS and CDR2 YFSETQ. The junction had 22 bases not matched to a gene; V was cut back by 3 bases and J by 4 bases. CDR3 length equals 20 residues. The CDR3 DNA reads as TGCGCCAGCAGCTCCCAGCGGTTAAACAGGGGGCCCAGGAGCCTCTATGGCTACACCTTC. Protein product: CASSSQRLNRGPRSLYGYTF. The full variable domain, its missing parts supplied by reference TRBV5-1 and TRBJ1-2, is KAGVTQTPRYLIKTRGQQVTLSCSPISGHRSVSWYQQTPGQGLQFLFEYFSETQRNKGNFPGRFSGRQFSNSRSEMNVSTLELGDSALYLCASSSQRLNRGPRSLYGYTFGSGTRLTVV.

This clonotype was seen ten or more times. The chain uses TRBV4-1 and TRBJ2-2; D possibly corresponds to TRBD1 (6 bases). Germline V lookup: CDR1 MGHRA, CDR2 YSYEKL. This CDR3 has 13 residues. V lost 6 bases and J 1 base, leaving 6 bases between the germline ends. The CDR3 DNA reads as TGCGCCAGCAGGGACAGGAACACCGGGGAGCTGTTTTTT. It yields the protein CASRDRNTGELFF.

In its sample, this clonotype was seen a few times. CDR3 coding DNA: TGCAGTGCTAGAGTATTCTCCTATAATTCACCCCTCCACTTT. Translating it yields CSARVFSYNSPLHF. This sequence joins TRBV20-1 and TRBJ1-6; no firm D call. Germline CDR1 DFQATT, CDR2 SNEGSKA (reference sequence). The CDR3 has 14 amino acids. V lost 1 base and J 0 bases, leaving 4 bases between the germline ends.

This clonotype came up a few times. The chain employs TRBV12-3 or TRBV12-4 and TRBJ1-5, with 7 positions matching TRBD1. Trimming at V came to 6 bases and at J to 6 bases, leaving 11 bases not matched to a gene. CDR3 length equals 15 residues. CDR3 nucleotides: TGTGCCAGCAGGGAAGACAGGGAACTCAGTCAGCCCCAGCATTTT. Translating gives CASREDRELSQPQHF.

This chain joins TRBV11-2 and TRBJ2-1, with no clear D. The V end lost 3 bases, the J end lost 2 bases, and 11 bases lay between the germline ends. The CDR3 length is 15 residues. CDR1 SGHAT and CDR2 FQNNGV come from the germline V gene. The CDR3 protein is CASSFGPGTYNEQFF. The DNA for the CDR3 is TGTGCCAGCAGCTTTGGGCCAGGAACCTACAATGAGCAGTTCTTC.

This clonotype was counted ten times or more. The chain couples TRBV4-1 to TRBJ1-4; D call uncertain. Trimming cost V 4 bases and J 0 bases, with 27 bases left between them. Looked up from germline, CDR1 is MGHRA and CDR2 is YSYEKL. The CDR3 extends over 21 amino acids. The CDR3 DNA follows: TGCGCCAGCAGCCGAGGCCAAACCGTAAACTCGAGAATTACAACTAATGAAAAACTGTTTTTT. Translating it yields CASSRGQTVNSRITTNEKLFF.

This clonotype was observed at least ten times. This chain joins TRBV12-3 or TRBV12-4 and TRBJ2-1, with 13 positions matching TRBD2. This CDR3 region has 16 residues. The junction had 11 bases not matched to a gene; V was cut back by 7 bases and J by 8 bases. The CDR3 DNA follows: TGTGCCAGCAAGGAGAGGGGACTAGCGGGAAGCGATGAGCAGTTCTTC. Translating gives CASKERGLAGSDEQFF.

This clonotype was counted many times. The rearrangement joins TRBV4-2 to TRBJ2-5; D unresolved. The CDR3 is 15 amino acids. Germline lookup yields CDR1 LGHNA and CDR2 YNFKEQ. Trimming cost V 1 base and J 2 bases, with 11 bases left between them. The CDR3 DNA is TGTGCCAGCAGCCAAGGCAATAGCAGACAAGAGACCCAGTACTTC. It is translated as CASSQGNSRQETQYF.

The table lists this clonotype with a few counts. The chain carries TRBV20-1 and TRBJ2-1, with TRBD2 as a possible D gene (6 bases). The CDR3 length is 14 residues. Germline V CDR1 and CDR2: DFQATT, SNEGSKA (reference sequence). Trimming shortened V by 7 bases and J by 4 bases, and 17 bases separated the two germline ends. DNA for the CDR3: TGCAGTGTGCTCCAAGCGGAGGGGTACAATGAGCAGTTCTTC. Its translation: CSVLQAEGYNEQFF.

This clonotype has just a few counts. The chain is built from TRBV25-1 and TRBJ1-2; D gene uncertain. This CDR3 has 13 residues. The germline gives CDR1 MGHDK, CDR2 SYGVNS. Trimming removed 4 bases at V and 3 bases at J, with 9 bases between. CDR3 coding DNA: TGTGCCAGCAGTGTATACGGGGACTATGGCTACACCTTC. Its translation is CASSVYGDYGYTF.

This clonotype was found a few times. V gene TRBV5-1 combines with J gene TRBJ2-4, with no clear D. The V and J ends lost 2 bases and 0 bases respectively, with 6 bases between them. This CDR3 is 14 amino acids long. Germline V gene sequence: CDR1 SGHRS, CDR2 YFSETQ. CDR3 bases: TGCGCCAGCAGCTTAATGCTAGCCAAAAACATTCAGTACTTC. As protein: CASSLMLAKNIQYF.

Many counts were recorded for this clonotype. The rearrangement joins TRBV5-1 to TRBJ2-6; no reliable D call. This CDR3 has 15 amino acids. Germline-derived CDR1 and CDR2 are SGHRS and YFSETQ. Between the trimmed V and J ends, which lost 5 bases and 4 bases, there was a span of 13 bases. DNA for the CDR3: TGCGCCAGCAGTTCCGGCCCGACGGGGGCCAACGTCCTGACTTTC. Translating it yields CASSSGPTGANVLTF.

This clonotype was seen ten or more times. The rearrangement uses TRBV6-6 and TRBJ2-1, with D unresolved. The CDR3 spans 16 residues. Trimming stripped 0 bases from V and 0 bases from J, with 9 bases between. The V gene's germline CDR1 is MNHNY and CDR2 SVGAGI (reference sequence). In DNA form, the CDR3 reads TGTGCCAGCAGTTACTCGATCGGCAGCTCCTACAATGAGCAGTTCTTC. Amino acids: CASSYSIGSSYNEQFF.

The chain couples TRBV5-1 to TRBJ2-2; no firm D call. The CDR3 is made up of 15 amino acids. Germline CDR1 and CDR2: SGHRS and YFSETQ. The V and J ends lost 0 bases and 5 bases respectively, with 11 bases between them. The CDR3 is CASSLEPKGTGELFF. CDR3 in DNA: TGCGCCAGCAGCTTGGAACCCAAAGGAACCGGGGAGCTGTTTTTT.

In the case of this clonotype: A much larger clone sits a single nucleotide away, making a read error possible. The J gene is TRBJ2-2, the V gene TRBV25-1; TRBD2 is a possible D gene (5 bases). The V end lost 6 bases, the J end lost 4 bases, and 12 bases lay between the germline ends. The CDR3 is made up of 14 amino acids. The germline V gene encodes CDR1 MGHDK and CDR2 SYGVNS. In DNA form, the CDR3 reads TGTGCCAGCAGAGGCGGGTGGGGCACCGGGGAGCTGTTTTTT. This codes for CASRGGWGTGELFF.

The sample holds many counts of this clonotype. The V gene is TRBV12-3 or TRBV12-4, the J gene TRBJ1-1; D is uncertain. The CDR3 spans 13 residues. V lost 5 bases, J lost 0 bases, and 7 bases lay in between. The CDR3 sequence: CASSTQMNTEAFF. The DNA of the CDR3 is TGTGCCAGCAGTACCCAGATGAACACTGAAGCTTTCTTT.